A selection of T cell receptor beta chains follows, all from one sample in a study of OX40 agonist ivuxolimab in advanced cancers. Data came from immunoSEQ multiplex PCR; TCRdb stores just in-frame clones and leaves some out. The sample comprises roughly 70,000 clones, 85% to 90% of which are singletons, and under 2.5% rests with the top ten. Sequencing was performed on CD4+ or CD8+ T cells sorted from blood, taken in a trial of the OX40 agonist ivuxolimab. The source of these receptors is an adult with an advanced solid tumor such as melanoma, head and neck, liver or kidney cancer. The CDR3 runs from the conserved cysteine through the conserved F or W. The D gene is left open where the match is weak. Size is omitted from some rows. Given values are once, few, many or a class for expanded clones.

j_call | v_call | d_call | clone_size | cdr3_nt | cdr3_aa
TRBJ2-1 | TRBV19 | TRBD2 | NA | TGTGCCAGTAGTTGGACTAGCGGGAATGATAATGAGCAGTTCTTC | CASSWTSGNDNEQFF
TRBJ1-5 | TRBV6-5 | NA | NA | TGTGCCAGCAGTTCGACGGCAGGACGGCCCCAGCATTTT | CASSSTAGRPQHF
TRBJ2-1 | TRBV29-1 | NA | NA | TGCAGCGCGTGCAGGGCCGACAATGAGCAGTTCTTC | CSACRADNEQFF
TRBJ2-7 | TRBV7-2 | TRBD2 | NA | TGTGCCAGCAGCTTAGTAGTAGCGGGCCCCTACGAGCAGTACTTC | CASSLVVAGPYEQYF
TRBJ1-5 | TRBV27 | TRBD1 | NA | TGTGCCAGCAAAGGGACAGAGAGCAATCAGCCCCAGCATTTT | CASKGTESNQPQHF
TRBJ2-1 | TRBV2 | NA | NA | TGTGCCAGCAGTGGCGCCCGCTCCTACAATGAGCAGTTCTTC | CASSGARSYNEQFF
TRBJ1-1 | TRBV23-1 | NA | once | TGCGCCAGCAGTCAATCGATGAGGACGGATCTGAACACTGAAGCTTTCTTT | CASSQSMRTDLNTEAFF
TRBJ1-4 | TRBV5-1 | NA | NA | TGCGCCAGCAGCTTGGGCGGGGGCACTAATGAAAAACTGTTTTTT | CASSLGGGTNEKLFF
TRBJ2-2 | TRBV6-5 | NA | NA | TGTGCCAGCAGTTACTTGGGGTCTCCGAACACCGGGGAGCTGTTTTTT | CASSYLGSPNTGELFF
TRBJ2-5 | TRBV4-1 | NA | NA | TGCGCCAGCAGCCAACCCTTCGAAGGAAGCCGCGAGACCCAGTACTTC | CASSQPFEGSRETQYF
TRBJ2-7 | TRBV28 | TRBD1 | NA | TGTGCCAGCAGTGGCCGGGACAGGGAGTACTTC | CASSGRDREYF